The sequence of this TCR beta chain was determined in a study of T-cell reconstitution after alpha-beta-depleted transplantation in children (dated by TCRdb to about 2016). Concerning the study at large: Using TCR repertoire profiling, the study quantitatively followed how T-cell immune reconstitution unfolded in children after TCRalphabeta/CD19-depleted allogeneic hematopoietic cell transplantation.

What the study reported, not specific to this receptor: The frequencies of hyperexpanded clones fell over the following months, and after one year, T-cell counts and TCRbeta diversity were mostly attributed to newly produced T cells. Apparently early alphabetaT-cell count recovery about two months after transplant reportedly relied on only several hundred rapidly expanded clones derived from non-depleted graft cells. In some patients, the high TCRbeta diversity seen at day 60 was put down to recipient T cells and intrathymic progenitors that had survived conditioning.

The method was PCR. The sample was run on an Illumina HiSeq 2500. TCR libraries were prepared with molecular barcoding, using unique molecular identifiers to normalize TCRbeta repertoire quantification. TCRdb trimmed public reads at Q25 via fastp, called clones via MiXCR and kept in-frame beta chains. Identical CDR3 protein sequences are pooled into one entry, listed with their most common genes and DNA. This sample gives about 300,000 distinct CDR3 sequences in total; approximately 7.3% of them show up just once. The ten biggest clones cover about 9.1% of the sample. This specimen's treatment or condition label, interpreted: allogeneic hematopoietic cell transplantation with graft depleted of TCRalphabeta T cells and CD19 B cells. Transplant recipients were children who received TCRalphabeta/CD19-depleted allogeneic hematopoietic cell grafts. This clonotype was found a few times. The antigen it recognizes is unknown. Base qualities are not recorded, but no much larger clone differs from it by a single base.

Per the germline V gene (reference sequence), LNHNV is the CDR1 and YYDKDF is the CDR2. From the cysteine up to the phenylalanine, the CDR3 has a length of 16 residues. The DNA shown is the 48-base CDR3, in frame from base 1. V is trimmed back by 2 bases and J by 8 bases, and the junction contains 13 bases that no gene match accounts for. Specimen: peripheral blood, collected 360 days after TCRalphabeta/CD19-depleted stem cell transplant. This receptor was identified in a female patient aged 2-9 years who had a stem cell transplant for Fanconi anemia, so the T cells may come from the graft donor. The chain is assembled from TRBV15 and TRBJ1-2; TRBD1 aligns with 8 central bases. The CDR3 has the sequence CATSRSTGRGLEGYTF. The DNA sequence is TGTGCCACCAGCAGATCGACCGGCAGGGGGCTAGAAGGCTACACCTTC.